The 27 T cell receptor beta chains listed next were all sequenced from one sample in a study of blood T cell repertoires in COVID-19. Profiled with immunoSEQ multiplex PCR; TCRdb holds only in-frame clones, not every one. The table lists tens of thousands of clones, more than 80% of them singletons. The material sequenced was peripheral blood. Receptor source: an elderly woman with active COVID-19.

This clone was counted a single time. This rearrangement joins TRBV20-1 to TRBJ2-2; TRBD2 agrees at 9 bases. The CDR3 length is 15 residues. V trimming: 3 bases; J trimming: 6 bases; junction bases outside the gene matches: 8. Germline V gene sequence: CDR1 DFQATT, CDR2 SNEGSKA (reference sequence). The CDR3 nucleotides are TGCAGTGCTAGTTCTAGCGGGATGGGGGCCGGGGAGCTGTTTTTT. Residues: CSASSSGMGAGELFF.

The chain couples TRBV5-1 to TRBJ2-3, with 7 bases that match TRBD1. J lost 7 bases, V lost 4 bases, and 12 bases had no gene match. The V gene's germline CDR1 is SGHRS and CDR2 YFSETQ. The CDR3 runs to 15 residues. The CDR3 region has the DNA TGCGCCAGCAGCCCTGGGACAGACCACAGATATACGCAGTATTTT. Translated, it gives CASSPGTDHRYTQYF.

The chain employs TRBV28 and TRBJ1-5; no reliable D call. V shed 7 bases and J shed 6 bases, with 7 bases lying between them. CDR1 and CDR2 (germline): MDHEN, SYDVKM. This CDR3 has 11 residues. The CDR3 bases are TGTGCCAGCACCTCAGGTCAGCCCCAGCATTTT. Its protein product is CASTSGQPQHF.

The chain joins TRBV4-1 to TRBJ2-7; D not resolved. Germline V gene lookup returns CDR1 MGHRA and CDR2 YSYEKL. The CDR3 extends over 13 amino acids. Trimming removed 5 bases at V and 2 bases at J, with 10 bases between. The chain's CDR3 is CASSVSPAYEQYF. DNA for the CDR3: TGCGCCAGCAGCGTCTCCCCCGCCTACGAGCAGTACTTC.

The chain carries TRBV28 and TRBJ2-5; TRBD2 agrees at 7 bases. The length of the CDR3 is 17 residues. V lost 5 bases, J lost 1 base, and 13 bases stayed unmatched. Germline loops: CDR1 MDHEN, CDR2 SYDVKM. The CDR3 is CASSPLGGLVRQETQYF. Written as DNA, the CDR3 is TGTGCCAGCAGTCCATTAGGCGGACTAGTACGCCAAGAGACCCAGTACTTC.

The rearrangement joins TRBV10-3 to TRBJ2-2, with a tentative D call TRBD1 (5 bases). V was trimmed by 5 bases and J by 7 bases, leaving 20 bases between them. This CDR3 comprises 16 residues. CDR1 is ENHRY and CDR2 is SYGVKD in the germline V gene. The CDR3 DNA reads as TGTGCCATCAGTCCCTTAGTGACAGCCAGGGTCGGGGAGCTGTTTTTT. This codes for CAISPLVTARVGELFF.

This clone was detected a few times. The rearrangement joins TRBV6-2 or TRBV6-3 to TRBJ1-1; D ambiguous. The V end lost 2 bases, the J end lost 4 bases, and 8 bases lay between the germline ends. Germline CDR1 is MNHEY and CDR2 is SVGEGT. The CDR3 is 13 amino acids. The CDR3 sequence: CASSYHWSTEAFF. The CDR3 nucleotides read TGTGCCAGCAGTTACCATTGGAGCACTGAAGCTTTCTTT.

The chain employs TRBV5-1 and TRBJ2-1; 12 bases match TRBD2. Germline CDR1 SGHRS, CDR2 YFSETQ. The CDR3 extends over 14 amino acids. J was trimmed by 8 bases and V by 6 bases; bases with no gene match: 6. Here the CDR3 reads CASTPTSGSDEQFF. In DNA form, the CDR3 reads TGCGCCAGCACCCCGACTAGCGGGAGCGATGAGCAGTTCTTC. Together with reference TRBV5-1 and TRBJ2-1, the CDR3 gives the full variable domain: KAGVTQTPRYLIKTRGQQVTLSCSPISGHRSVSWYQQTPGQGLQFLFEYFSETQRNKGNFPGRFSGRQFSNSRSEMNVSTLELGDSALYLCASTPTSGSDEQFFGPGTRLTVL.

The gene calls are TRBV19 and TRBJ1-5; a possible D gene is TRBD1 (5 bases). CDR3 length: 14 residues. The V end was cut by 0 bases, the J end by 4 bases, with 7 bases between. Germline V gene sequence: CDR1 LNHDA, CDR2 SQIVND (reference sequence). The CDR3 DNA reads TGTGCCAGTAGTATAGAGGCAGGGAATCAGCCCCAGCATTTT. This codes for CASSIEAGNQPQHF.

V gene TRBV6-6 combines with J gene TRBJ2-3, with 12 bases fitting TRBD2. The germline gives CDR1 MNHNY, CDR2 SVGAGI (reference sequence). With 2 bases clipped from V and 4 bases from J, the junction kept 4 bases outside the gene matches. CDR3 size: 16 residues. As DNA, the CDR3 is TGTGCCAGCAGTTACCCAGGACTAGCGGGATCAGATACGCAGTATTTT. Protein sequence: CASSYPGLAGSDTQYF.

The chain is built from TRBV6-5 and TRBJ2-1, with 14 positions matching TRBD2. The length of the CDR3 is 15 residues. CDR1 and CDR2 from the germline V gene are MNHEY and SVGAGI. Trimming took 8 bases from V and 3 from J; bases not matched to a gene: 3. The CDR3 sequence: CASGGLAGVYNEQFF. CDR3 in DNA: TGTGCCAGCGGGGGACTAGCGGGAGTCTACAATGAGCAGTTCTTC.

The chain's CDR3 is CASSQYGGASGTDTQYF. CDR3 in DNA: TGTGCCAGCAGCCAATACGGTGGGGCCTCTGGGACAGATACGCAGTATTTT. This chain links TRBV7-3 with TRBJ2-3, with D possibly TRBD1 on 5 matching bases. The germline V gene has CDR1 SGHTA and CDR2 FQGTGA. There are 17 residues in the CDR3. V lost 5 bases and J lost 3, with 21 bases in between.

This sequence joins TRBV11-2 and TRBJ2-3, with D perhaps matching TRBD1 (6 bases). Germline V gene sequence: CDR1 SGHAT, CDR2 FQNNGV. Between the trimmed V and J ends, which lost 1 base and 5 bases, there was a span of 13 bases. This CDR3 has 15 residues. CDR3 bases: TGTGCCAGCAGCTTAGCCCACAGGGTGGTAGATACGCAGTATTTT. Protein product: CASSLAHRVVDTQYF. Looking up the rest from reference TRBV11-2 and TRBJ2-3 gives the full variable domain: EAGVAQSPRYKIIEKRQSVAFWCNPISGHATLYWYQQILGQGPKLLIQFQNNGVVDDSQLPKDRFSAERLKGVDSTLKIQPAKLEDSAVYLCASSLAHRVVDTQYFGPGTRLTVL.

The chain recombines TRBV18 with TRBJ2-3; 10 bases agree with TRBD2. CDR1 and CDR2 (germline): KGHSH, LQKENI. V lost 3 bases, J lost 2 bases, and 2 bases stayed unmatched. This CDR3 spans 15 amino acids. CDR3 in DNA: TGTGCCAGCTCACCCCTAGCGGGAGCCACAGATACGCAGTATTTT. This encodes CASSPLAGATDTQYF.

The V and J genes are TRBV20-1 and TRBJ1-5, with D possibly being TRBD1 (5 bases). Germline V lookup: CDR1 DFQATT, CDR2 SNEGSKA (reference sequence). Trimming removed 4 bases at V and 13 bases at J, with 11 bases between. CDR3 size: 10 residues. DNA of the CDR3: TGCAGTGCTACGGACACGCTACAGCATTTT. Protein: CSATDTLQHF.

The chain couples TRBV7-3 to TRBJ2-5, with 11 bases fitting TRBD1. The ends lost 3 bases at V and 5 bases at J; junction bases unmatched: 5. The CDR3 has 15 residues. CDR1 and CDR2 from the germline V gene are SGHTA and FQGTGA. The CDR3 sequence is CASSLGQGGSETQYF. CDR3 bases: TGTGCCAGCAGCTTGGGACAGGGGGGAAGCGAGACCCAGTACTTC.

This rearrangement joins TRBV3-1 (or the pseudogene TRBV3-2) to TRBJ1-1, with D maybe TRBD1 (6 bases). The CDR3 covers 12 residues. V was pared by 2 bases and J by 12 bases, with 13 bases between. CDR1 and CDR2 (germline): LGHDT, YNNKEL (reference sequence). CDR3 in DNA: TGTGCCAGCAGCCAACTTGGACAGTCCACTTTCTTT. It is translated as CASSQLGQSTFF.

The chain links TRBV6-6 to TRBJ1-3; the match to TRBD1 covers 7 bases. Germline V gives CDR1 MNHNY, CDR2 SVGAGI (reference sequence). The V gene end was trimmed by 7 bases and the J gene end by 0 bases; junction bases not matched to a gene: 3. This CDR3 contains 14 residues. The CDR3 here is CASMRQGSGNTIYF. CDR3 nucleotide sequence: TGTGCCAGCATGAGACAGGGCTCTGGAAACACCATATATTTT.

This chain uses TRBV10-3 with TRBJ2-5; the match to TRBD1 covers 7 bases. Germline CDR1 and CDR2: ENHRY and SYGVKD. J gave up 6 bases and V 2 bases, and 6 bases lay outside the gene matches. The CDR3 length is 14 residues. CDR3 loop: CAISEGRGLKTQYF. The CDR3 region has the DNA TGTGCCATCAGTGAGGGTAGGGGGCTTAAGACCCAGTACTTC.

The chain combines TRBV3-1 (or the pseudogene TRBV3-2) with TRBJ2-1, with 9 bases that match TRBD2. Germline V gives CDR1 LGHDT, CDR2 YNNKEL (reference sequence). This CDR3 is 19 amino acids long. After removal of 4 bases from V and 3 bases from J, the junction contained 16 bases not matched to a gene. CDR3 in amino acids: CASSPHLSREGPVYNEQFF. Written as DNA, the CDR3 is TGTGCCAGCAGCCCCCATCTTTCGCGGGAGGGCCCGGTCTACAATGAGCAGTTCTTC.

V and J are TRBV7-2 and TRBJ2-7; D gene unclear. This CDR3 is 14 amino acids long. Germline CDR1 SGHTA, CDR2 FQGNSA. The V and J ends lost 2 bases and 7 bases respectively, with 15 bases between them. The CDR3: CASSLFGVGWEQYF. As DNA, the CDR3 is TGTGCCAGCAGCTTATTCGGTGTGGGCTGGGAGCAGTACTTC.

V usage is TRBV5-6 and J usage is TRBJ1-5, with TRBD1 as a possible D gene (5 bases). Germline loops: CDR1 SGHDT, CDR2 YYEEEE. V was trimmed by 4 bases and J by 6 bases, leaving 11 bases between them. The CDR3 totals 13 residues. Here the CDR3 DNA reads TGTGCCAGCAGCCCGGGGCGGGGTCAGCCCCAGCATTTT. As protein: CASSPGRGQPQHF.

The genes are TRBV28 and TRBJ2-7; 7 bases agree with TRBD1. CDR1 and CDR2 from the germline V gene are MDHEN and SYDVKM. The CDR3 loop spans 12 amino acids. V was pared by 7 bases and J by 4 bases, with 4 bases of the junction left unmatched. The CDR3 DNA reads as TGTGCCAGCATGACAGGGAGTTACGAGCAGTACTTC. Its protein is CASMTGSYEQYF.

The rearrangement links TRBV7-9 to TRBJ2-1; 8 positions agree with TRBD2. Germline assignment: CDR1 SEHNR and CDR2 FQNEAQ (reference sequence). The CDR3 has 14 residues. With 7 bases clipped from V and 5 bases from J, the junction kept 7 bases outside the gene matches. The CDR3 sequence is CASTPTSGHNEQFF. The CDR3 nucleotides read TGTGCCAGCACCCCCACTAGCGGCCACAATGAGCAGTTCTTC.

V is TRBV4-2 and J is TRBJ2-3; 15 bases fit TRBD2. This CDR3 spans 17 amino acids. Germline CDR1 LGHNA, CDR2 YNFKEQ. V trimming: 1 base; J trimming: 4 bases; junction bases outside the gene matches: 3. In nucleotides, the CDR3 is TGTGCCAGCAGCCAAGGGACTAGCGGGAGGGCTTCAGATACGCAGTATTTT. It specifies CASSQGTSGRASDTQYF.

V gene TRBV28 combines with J gene TRBJ1-2; perhaps TRBD1 as D (6 bases). The germline V gene encodes CDR1 MDHEN and CDR2 SYDVKM. CDR3 length: 15 amino acids. Trimming removed 6 bases from V and 1 base from J, with 15 bases in between. This CDR3 reads CASRPQGSFNYGYTF. The CDR3 DNA is TGTGCCAGCAGACCGCAGGGGTCTTTTAACTATGGCTACACCTTC.

This chain links TRBV5-6 with TRBJ1-4, with D hard to call. Trimming stripped 0 bases from V and 7 bases from J, with 10 bases between. Germline V CDR1 and CDR2: SGHDT, YYEEEE. The CDR3 runs 14 residues. The CDR3 sequence is CASSLDSFGEKLFF. For the CDR3, the DNA is TGTGCCAGCAGCTTGGACAGCTTTGGTGAAAAACTGTTTTTT.